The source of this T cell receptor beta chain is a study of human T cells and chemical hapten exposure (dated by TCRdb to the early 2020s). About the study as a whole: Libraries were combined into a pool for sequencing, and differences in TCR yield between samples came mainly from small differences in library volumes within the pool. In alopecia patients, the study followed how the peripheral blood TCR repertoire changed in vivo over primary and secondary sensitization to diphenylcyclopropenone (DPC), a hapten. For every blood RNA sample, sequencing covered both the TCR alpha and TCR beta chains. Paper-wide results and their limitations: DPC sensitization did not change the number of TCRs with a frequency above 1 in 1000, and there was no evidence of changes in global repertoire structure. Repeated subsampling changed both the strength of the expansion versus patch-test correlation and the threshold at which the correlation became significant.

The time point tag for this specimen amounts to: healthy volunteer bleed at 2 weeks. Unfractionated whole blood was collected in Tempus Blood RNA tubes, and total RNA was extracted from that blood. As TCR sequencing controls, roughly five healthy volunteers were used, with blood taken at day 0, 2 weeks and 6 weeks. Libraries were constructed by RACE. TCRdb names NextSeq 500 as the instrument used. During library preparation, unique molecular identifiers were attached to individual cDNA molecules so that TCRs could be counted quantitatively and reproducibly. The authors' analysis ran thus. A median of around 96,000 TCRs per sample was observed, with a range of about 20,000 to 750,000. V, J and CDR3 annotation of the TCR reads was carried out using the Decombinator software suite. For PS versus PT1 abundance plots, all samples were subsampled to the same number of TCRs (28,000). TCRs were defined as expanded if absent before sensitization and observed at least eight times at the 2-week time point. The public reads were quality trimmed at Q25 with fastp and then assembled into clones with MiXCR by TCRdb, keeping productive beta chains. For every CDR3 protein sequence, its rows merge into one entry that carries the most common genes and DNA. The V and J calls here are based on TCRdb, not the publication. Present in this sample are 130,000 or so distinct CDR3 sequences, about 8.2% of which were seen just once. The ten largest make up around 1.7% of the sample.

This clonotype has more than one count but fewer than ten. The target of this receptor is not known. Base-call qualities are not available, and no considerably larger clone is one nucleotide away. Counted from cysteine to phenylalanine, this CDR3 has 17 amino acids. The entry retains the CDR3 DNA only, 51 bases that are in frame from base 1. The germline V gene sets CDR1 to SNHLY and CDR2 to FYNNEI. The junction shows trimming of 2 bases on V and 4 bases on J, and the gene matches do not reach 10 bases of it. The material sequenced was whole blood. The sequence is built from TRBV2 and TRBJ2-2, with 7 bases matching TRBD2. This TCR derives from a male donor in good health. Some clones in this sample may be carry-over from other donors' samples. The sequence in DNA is TGTGCCAGCAGTGAATCGGCGGGAGTTGGCGGCACCGGGGAGCTGTTTTTT. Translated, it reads CASSESAGVGGTGELFF. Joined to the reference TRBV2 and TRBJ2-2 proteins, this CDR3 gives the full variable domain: EPEVTQTPSHQVTQMGQEVILRCVPISNHLYFYWYRQILGQKVEFLVSFYNNEISEKSEIFDDQFSVERPDGSNFTLKIRSTKLEDSAMYFCASSESAGVGGTGELFFGEGSRLTVL.